This T cell receptor (beta chain) was obtained from a study of spatial heterogeneity in lung cancer. From the 5' RACE reads, TCRdb called clonotypes with MiXCR, one entry per CDR3 protein. This table has tens of thousands of distinct CDR3 sequences, about 4.5% appearing once. Trimming left V 2 bases short and J 0 bases short, with 14 bases between. Germline V lookup: CDR1 GTSNPN, CDR2 SVGIG (reference sequence). The CDR3 is made up of 16 amino acids. This clonotype was seen many times. The time point was: sample taken at primary tumor resection. Researchers sequenced whole RNA taken from tumor, nontumor lung or frozen PBMC without sorting.

This TCR derives from a male donor with early-stage non-small cell lung cancer. The sequencing here drew on PBMCs, taken at surgery. This rearrangement joins TRBV30 to TRBJ2-1; D is perhaps TRBD2 (5 bases). CDR3 bases: TGTGCCTGGAGTCTATCGACCACTAGCTCCTACAATGAGCAGTTCTTC. Its protein product is CAWSLSTTSSYNEQFF.